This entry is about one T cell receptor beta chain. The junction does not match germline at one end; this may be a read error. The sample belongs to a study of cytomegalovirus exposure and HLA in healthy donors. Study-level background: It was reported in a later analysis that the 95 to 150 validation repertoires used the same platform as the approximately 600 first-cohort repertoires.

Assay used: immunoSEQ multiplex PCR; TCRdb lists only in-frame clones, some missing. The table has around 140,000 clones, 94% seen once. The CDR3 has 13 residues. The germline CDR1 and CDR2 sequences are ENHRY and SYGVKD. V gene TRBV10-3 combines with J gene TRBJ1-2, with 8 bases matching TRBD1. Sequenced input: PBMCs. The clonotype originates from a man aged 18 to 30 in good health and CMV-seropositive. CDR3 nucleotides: TGTGCCATACGGACAGGGACCTTCTGGGGCTACGCCTTC. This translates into CAIRTGTFWGYAF.